This T cell receptor (beta chain) was captured in a study of cytomegalovirus exposure and HLA in healthy donors. Overall study findings and caveats: In an earlier analysis, about 87% or about 30%: the productive usage of most TCR beta V segments.

CDR1 is SGHRS, CDR2 YFSETQ, per germline. The CDR3 is 15 amino acids. V dropped 0 bases and J dropped 6; count of bases not matched to a gene: 3. Primers included in the PCR were 60 Vbeta and 13 Jbeta primers. Repertoires were generated with immunoSEQ multiplex PCR, while TCRdb's copy carries only in-frame clones and drops some. The top ten hold roughly 21% of the sample, which has over 70,000 clones, about 66% seen once. Comment on this clone: Its antigen is unknown.

Input material: PBMCs. The chain couples TRBV5-1 to TRBJ2-2; 9 bases map to TRBD2. This sequence originates from a woman aged 50 to 60 in good health and CMV-seropositive. The CDR3 is CASSLDGTSPGELFF. As DNA, the CDR3 is TGCGCCAGCAGCTTGGACGGGACTAGCCCCGGGGAGCTGTTTTTT.